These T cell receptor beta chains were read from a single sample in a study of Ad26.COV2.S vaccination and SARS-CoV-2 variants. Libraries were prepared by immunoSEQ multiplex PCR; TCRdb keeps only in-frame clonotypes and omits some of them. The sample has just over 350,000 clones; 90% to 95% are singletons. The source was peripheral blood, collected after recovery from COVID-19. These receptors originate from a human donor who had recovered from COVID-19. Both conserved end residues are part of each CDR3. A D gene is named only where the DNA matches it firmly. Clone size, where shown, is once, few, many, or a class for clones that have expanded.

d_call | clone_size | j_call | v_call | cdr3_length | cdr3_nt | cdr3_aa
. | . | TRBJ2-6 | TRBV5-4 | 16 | TGTGCCAGCAGCTTGTCACTTACTTCTGGGGCCAACGTCCTGACTTTC | CASSLSLTSGANVLTF
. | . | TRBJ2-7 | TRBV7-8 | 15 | TGTGCCAGCCGCCGGACGGACAGCCAAACCTACGAGCAGTACTTC | CASRRTDSQTYEQYF
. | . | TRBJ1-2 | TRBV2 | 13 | TGTGCCAGCAGTGAAACAGGGTATGGGGGCTACACCTTC | CASSETGYGGYTF
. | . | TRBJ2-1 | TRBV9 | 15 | TGTGCCAGCAGCGTAGTAGGGGACGGGAACAATGAGCAGTTCTTC | CASSVVGDGNNEQFF
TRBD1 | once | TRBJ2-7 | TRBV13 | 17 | TGTGCCAGCAGCTTAGGAGGGTCTGGTAGGGGGCGGTACGAGCAGTACTTC | CASSLGGSGRGRYEQYF
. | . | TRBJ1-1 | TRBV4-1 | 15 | TGCGCCAGCAGCCCCGGCCCAGGGATAGACACTGAAGCTTTCTTT | CASSPGPGIDTEAFF
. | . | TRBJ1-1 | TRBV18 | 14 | TGTGCCAGCTCCTACGACGTAAGTATGATCGAAGCTTTCTTT | CASSYDVSMIEAFF
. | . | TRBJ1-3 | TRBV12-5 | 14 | TGTGCTAGTGGTTTGGACAGTACCGGAAACACCATATATTTT | CASGLDSTGNTIYF
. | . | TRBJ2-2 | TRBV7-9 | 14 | TGTGCCAGCAGCTTCCCTCTGCTGACCGGGGAGCTGTTTTTT | CASSFPLLTGELFF
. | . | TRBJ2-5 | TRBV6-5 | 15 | TGTGCCAGCAGGGCAGGGGTTATGAGGCAAGAGACCCAGTACTTC | CASRAGVMRQETQYF
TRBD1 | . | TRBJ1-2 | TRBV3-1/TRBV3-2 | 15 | TGTGCCAGCAGCCAAGGGACAGGGGGCTGGGAGGGCTACACCTTC | CASSQGTGGWEGYTF
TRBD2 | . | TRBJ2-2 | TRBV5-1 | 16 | TGCGCCAGCAGCGCGAGCGGGGGGGCTAATCCCGGGGAGCTGTTTTTT | CASSASGGANPGELFF
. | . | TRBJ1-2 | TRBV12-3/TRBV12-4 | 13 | TGTGCCAGCAGCCCGGGACTCATCTATGGCTACACCTTC | CASSPGLIYGYTF
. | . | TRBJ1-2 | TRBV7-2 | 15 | TGTGCCAGCAGCTCCCGACGGGTAACTAACTATGGCTACACCTTC | CASSSRRVTNYGYTF
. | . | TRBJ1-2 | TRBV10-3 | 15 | TGTGCCATCAGTGAGTCGGCGGGCGGTGACTATGGCTACACCTTC | CAISESAGGDYGYTF
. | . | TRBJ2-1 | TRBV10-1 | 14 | TGCGCCAGCAGTGTACGGGGCGGAAGGGATGAGCAGTTCTTC | CASSVRGGRDEQFF
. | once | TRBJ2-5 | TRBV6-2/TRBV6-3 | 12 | TGTGCCAGCAGTTCACTCGGAGAGACCCAGTACTTC | CASSSLGETQYF
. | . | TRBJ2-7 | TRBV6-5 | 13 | TGTGCCAGCATAGGACCGCACTCCTACGAGCAGTACTTC | CASIGPHSYEQYF
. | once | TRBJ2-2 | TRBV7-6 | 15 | TGTGCCAGCAGCCCGAATCACGCGAACACCGGGGAGCTGTTTTTT | CASSPNHANTGELFF
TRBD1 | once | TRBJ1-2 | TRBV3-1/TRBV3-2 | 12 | TGTGCCAGCAGCCAAGGCGAGGGGGCATTCACCTTC | CASSQGEGAFTF
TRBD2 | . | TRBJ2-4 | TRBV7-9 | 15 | TGTGCCAGCAGCCCTAGCCTAGCGGGGGAGGACATTCAGTACTTC | CASSPSLAGEDIQYF
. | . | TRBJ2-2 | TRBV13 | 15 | TGTGCCAGCAGCCCCTCCAGAGATGGCACCGGGGAGCTGTTTTTT | CASSPSRDGTGELFF
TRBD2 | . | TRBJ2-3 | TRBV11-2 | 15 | TGTGCCAGCAGCTTACTAGCGGGGATCACAGATACGCAGTATTTT | CASSLLAGITDTQYF
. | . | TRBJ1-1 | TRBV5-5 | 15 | TGTGCCAGCAGCCCATCGGCAGGATCGAACACTGAAGCTTTCTTT | CASSPSAGSNTEAFF
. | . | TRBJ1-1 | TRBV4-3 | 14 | TGCGCCAGCAGCCAAGATCAAAAGAACACTGAAGCTTTCTTT | CASSQDQKNTEAFF
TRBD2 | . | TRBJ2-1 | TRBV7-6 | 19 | TGTGCCAGCAGCTTAGCTTCGGGACTAGCGGGTCCTGCCTACAATGAGCAGTTCTTC | CASSLASGLAGPAYNEQFF
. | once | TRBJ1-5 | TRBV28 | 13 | TGTGCCAGCAGTTTCCAGGGGAGGGAGCCCCAGCATTTT | CASSFQGREPQHF
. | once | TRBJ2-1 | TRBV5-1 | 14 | TGCGCCAGCAGCTTGGGGGTAGCAGGCAATGAGCAGTTCTTC | CASSLGVAGNEQFF
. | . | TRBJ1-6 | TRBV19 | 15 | TGTGCCAGTATCACCCGTGTGGACAGTAATTCACCCCTCCACTTT | CASITRVDSNSPLHF